The 28 T cell receptor beta chains in this list originate from one sample, sequenced in a study of vaccination and CD4 T cells after COVID-19. Treatment meaning: roughly 10-day PBMC culture with coronavirus spike peptide pools or control peptides (ViraFEST assay). Harvesting of the unexposed donor's CD4+ T cells predated the COVID-19 pandemic (2011-2018). Their antigen targets remain unknown. The Oncomine TCR Beta short-read assay sequenced DNA from cultured CD4+ T cells. TCRdb reanalysed the PCR reads using MiXCR and keeps one entry per CDR3 protein. This table has some 9,000 distinct CDR3 sequences, approximately 34% appearing once. Specimen: CD4+ T cells from blood, cultured in vitro. Receptor source: a human donor in good health.

This clonotype was counted only a few times. The V and J genes are TRBV6-1 and TRBJ1-1, with D possibly being TRBD1 (5 bases). V lost 7 bases to trimming and J lost 2 bases, with 17 bases between them. The germline CDR1 and CDR2 sequences are MNHNS and SASEGT. The CDR3 is made up of 15 amino acids. The CDR3 coding sequence is TGTGCCAGCAATCAGCCCGGGACGCCTAACACTGAAGCTTTCTTT. It is translated as CASNQPGTPNTEAFF.

This CDR3 reads CASSPSRTFSPLHF. Here the CDR3 DNA reads TGTGCCAGCAGCCCTTCCCGGACATTTTCACCCCTCCACTTT. This chain connects TRBV9 to TRBJ1-6, with a possible D match to TRBD1 (5 bases). Germline V gives CDR1 SGDLS, CDR2 YYNGEE. Trimming stripped 4 bases from V and 9 bases from J, with 14 bases between. The CDR3 runs to 14 residues. Using reference TRBV9 and TRBJ1-6 for the parts outside the CDR3, the full variable domain is DSGVTQTPKHLITATGQRVTLRCSPRSGDLSVYWYQQSLDQGLQFLIQYYNGEERAKGNILERFSAQQFPDLHSELNLSSLELGDSALYFCASSPSRTFSPLHFGNGTRLTVT.

This rearrangement joins TRBV30 to TRBJ2-7; the D call may be TRBD1 or TRBD2 (5 bases each). The V end lost 6 bases, the J end lost 2 bases, and 8 bases lay between the germline ends. The CDR3 loop spans 11 amino acids. Germline CDR1 is GTSNPN and CDR2 is SVGIG (reference sequence). CDR3 sequence (DNA): TGTGCCTGCCTGGGGGCCTACGAGCAGTACTTC. It codes for CACLGAYEQYF.

CDR3 sequence: CASSSRGGDSPLHF. Here the CDR3 DNA reads TGTGCCAGCAGCTCCAGGGGGGGCGATTCACCCCTCCACTTT. The J gene is TRBJ1-6, the V gene TRBV7-9; 7 bases align to TRBD1. Germline V gives CDR1 SEHNR, CDR2 FQNEAQ (reference sequence). Germline trimming cut 4 bases from V and 8 bases from J; bases unmatched to any gene: 5. The CDR3 contains 14 residues.

The chain recombines TRBV19 with TRBJ1-5, with a tentative D call TRBD1 (5 bases). Per germline, CDR1 LNHDA and CDR2 SQIVND (reference sequence). V dropped 7 bases and J dropped 5 bases, with 18 bases sitting between them. This CDR3 comprises 15 residues. CDR3 region: CASTKEDKLDQPQHF. The CDR3 DNA reads as TGTGCCAGTACCAAAGAGGACAAACTGGATCAGCCCCAGCATTTT.

V gene TRBV18 combines with J gene TRBJ1-2; D remains ambiguous. The germline V gene encodes CDR1 KGHSH and CDR2 LQKENI. V was trimmed by 3 bases and J by 6 bases, leaving 8 bases between them. CDR3 length equals 12 residues. For the CDR3, the DNA is TGTGCCAGCTCACCCTCAAGGGATGGCTACACCTTC. Translating gives CASSPSRDGYTF.

This rearrangement joins TRBV19 to TRBJ1-5; 8 positions match TRBD1. The germline V gene encodes CDR1 LNHDA and CDR2 SQIVND (reference sequence). This CDR3 has 16 residues. The V and J ends lost 7 bases and 2 bases, in that order; junction bases with no gene match: 10. CDR3 bases: TGTGCCAGTACCGTACAGGGGGGTTCGGGCAATCAGCCCCAGCATTTT. Protein: CASTVQGGSGNQPQHF. Looking up the rest from reference TRBV19 and TRBJ1-5 gives the full variable domain: DGGITQSPKYLFRKEGQNVTLSCEQNLNHDAMYWYRQDPGQGLRLIYYSQIVNDFQKGDIAEGYSVSREKKESFPLTVTSAQKNPTAFYLCASTVQGGSGNQPQHFGDGTRLSIL.

In this sample, this clonotype turned up a few times. This chain links TRBV6-4 with TRBJ2-6, with D tentatively TRBD1 (6 bases). Germline CDR1 and CDR2: MRHNA and SNTAGT. The CDR3 length is 15 residues. The V end lost 5 bases, the J end lost 0 bases, and 8 bases lay between the germline ends. The CDR3 spells CASSPQGSGANVLTF. The CDR3, as DNA: TGTGCCAGCAGTCCACAGGGCTCTGGGGCCAACGTCCTGACTTTC.

By sample share, this clonotype is medium-sized. The J gene is TRBJ1-2, the V gene TRBV6-1; perhaps TRBD1 as D (5 bases). The germline CDR1 and CDR2 sequences are MNHNS and SASEGT. The CDR3 length is 13 residues. The V end lost 8 bases, the J end lost 2 bases, and 12 bases lay between the germline ends. CDR3 in amino acids: CASSLGENYGYTF. The CDR3 nucleotides are TGTGCCAGCTCCTTGGGGGAGAACTATGGCTACACCTTC.

The chain has TRBV30 and TRBJ1-5; D perhaps matches TRBD1 (5 bases). V lost 5 bases to trimming and J lost 2 bases, with 13 bases between them. Germline V gene sequence: CDR1 GTSNPN, CDR2 SVGIG (reference sequence). The CDR3 totals 14 residues. In DNA form, the CDR3 reads TGTGCCTGGGGGCGTTTAGGGGGCAATCAGCCCCAGCATTTT. This sequence encodes CAWGRLGGNQPQHF.

This clonotype has a handful of counts. The gene calls are TRBV6-1 and TRBJ2-3; 9 nucleotides agree with TRBD2. The V segment lost 6 bases and the J segment 6 bases; nucleotides outside the gene matches: 10. The germline V gene encodes CDR1 MNHNS and CDR2 SASEGT. The CDR3 is 15 amino acids. The CDR3 reads CASRIRGGGSDTQYF. The CDR3 DNA is TGTGCCAGCAGAATTCGCGGGGGGGGGTCGGATACGCAGTATTTT.

Worth noting for this clonotype: One junction end disagrees with the germline gene, perhaps due to a read error. The gene calls are TRBV7-7 and TRBJ2-5; D remains unclear. This CDR3 has 13 amino acids. Germline CDR1 reads SSHAT; CDR2 reads FNYEAQ (reference sequence). This CDR3 reads CASSRTLEETQYF. The CDR3 DNA is TGTGCTAGCAGTAGAACTTTAGAAGAGACCCAGTACTTC.

V and J are TRBV27 and TRBJ2-2; 9 bases map to TRBD2. J lost 6 bases, V lost 5 bases, and 10 bases had no gene match. From germline, CDR1 is MNHEY and CDR2 SMNVEV (reference sequence). This CDR3 region has 16 residues. CDR3: CASSRAGGHRAGELFF. As DNA, the CDR3 is TGTGCCAGCAGTCGCGCGGGGGGGCACCGCGCCGGGGAGCTGTTTTTT.

The chain couples TRBV2 to TRBJ1-1, with D possibly matching TRBD1 (6 bases). V lost 8 bases and J lost 3, with 13 bases in between. The germline V gene encodes CDR1 SNHLY and CDR2 FYNNEI. The CDR3 has 13 amino acids. Here the CDR3 reads CASLDSGDTEAFF. The CDR3 DNA sequence: TGTGCCAGCCTGGACAGTGGGGACACTGAAGCTTTCTTT.

In this sample, this clonotype turned up a few times. The J gene is TRBJ1-2, the V gene TRBV6-1; D is perhaps TRBD1 (6 bases). V dropped 4 bases and J dropped 8 bases, with 14 bases sitting between them. The germline CDR1 and CDR2 sequences are MNHNS and SASEGT. This CDR3 has 13 residues. CDR3: CASSAEGVGGYTF. CDR3 DNA sequence: TGTGCCAGCAGTGCAGAGGGGGTTGGGGGCTACACCTTC.

This clonotype was detected a few times. A read error may produce the germline difference seen at one junction end. This sequence joins TRBV7-3 and TRBJ1-2; 7 nucleotides line up with TRBD1. This CDR3 contains 15 residues. In germline, CDR1 is SGHTA, CDR2 FQGTGA. The CDR3 sequence is CASSLTGEKNYGYTF. CDR3 bases: TGTGCCAGCAGCCTAACAGGGGAGAAGAACTATGGCTACACCTTC.

V is TRBV20-1 and J is TRBJ2-4; 12 positions agree with TRBD2. The V gene end was trimmed by 5 bases and the J gene end by 8 bases; junction bases not matched to a gene: 7. This CDR3 has 14 residues. The germline V gene has CDR1 DFQATT and CDR2 SNEGSKA (reference sequence). The CDR3 loop reads CSAGLAGGEYIQYF. The CDR3 nucleotides read TGCAGTGCTGGGCTAGCGGGGGGGGAATACATTCAGTACTTC.

The chain links TRBV19 to TRBJ1-1; TRBD1 aligns across 9 bases. The V gene end was trimmed by 5 bases and the J gene end by 1 base; junction bases not matched to a gene: 8. The CDR3 covers 16 residues. The germline gives CDR1 LNHDA, CDR2 SQIVND (reference sequence). CDR3: CASSPGQGYGNTEAFF. The CDR3 nucleotides read TGTGCCAGTAGTCCAGGACAGGGGTATGGGAACACTGAAGCTTTCTTT.

V and J are TRBV12-3 or TRBV12-4 and TRBJ1-2; D may be TRBD1 (6 bases). Between the trimmed V and J ends, which lost 4 bases and 7 bases, there was a span of 13 bases. This CDR3 comprises 13 residues. CDR3 residues: CASSSQGIGGYTF. Here the CDR3 DNA reads TGTGCCAGCAGTTCACAGGGTATTGGTGGCTACACCTTC.

This clonotype showed up just a few times. The chain joins TRBV12-5 to TRBJ2-5; perhaps TRBD2 as D (7 bases). The CDR3 consists of 12 residues. Trimming cost V 10 bases and J 5 bases, with 14 bases left between them. In germline, CDR1 is LGHNT, CDR2 FRNRAP. Written as DNA, the CDR3 is TGTGCTACCAGCGGGACATCTGAGACCCAGTACTTC. Protein: CATSGTSETQYF. The complete variable domain, with remaining parts taken from reference TRBV12-5 and TRBJ2-5, reads DARVTQTPRHKVTEMGQEVTMRCQPILGHNTVFWYRQTMMQGLELLAYFRNRAPLDDSGMPKDRFSAEMPDATLATLKIQPSEPRDSAVYFCATSGTSETQYFGPGTRLLVL.

This clonotype turned up a few times. This sequence joins TRBV19 and TRBJ2-5; D is tentatively TRBD1 or TRBD2 (5 bases each). The CDR3 totals 14 residues. CDR1 and CDR2 (germline): LNHDA, SQIVND (reference sequence). Trimming pared 5 bases from V and 5 bases from J, leaving 15 bases between. The CDR3, as DNA: TGTGCCAGTAGTTCCCGGGACGTTGGGGAGACCCAGTACTTC. Protein: CASSSRDVGETQYF.

This chain joins TRBV11-2 and TRBJ1-6, with D uncertain. This CDR3 has 13 amino acids. Germline lookup yields CDR1 SGHAT and CDR2 FQNNGV. Trimming cost V 2 bases and J 5 bases, with 4 bases left between them. The CDR3 DNA sequence: TGTGCCAGCAGCTTACAGGATAATTCACCCCTCCACTTT. Translated, it gives CASSLQDNSPLHF.

The J gene is TRBJ2-3, the V gene TRBV7-3; 9 bases match TRBD2. CDR3 size: 15 residues. V lost 4 bases, J lost 2 bases, and 4 bases stayed unmatched. Germline assignment: CDR1 SGHTA and CDR2 FQGTGA. In DNA, the CDR3 is TGTGCCAGCAGCTCTAGCGGGGCCGTCACAGATACGCAGTATTTT. It encodes CASSSSGAVTDTQYF.

The chain recombines TRBV20-1 with TRBJ1-4; unclear D gene. V was trimmed by 0 bases and J by 7 bases, leaving 18 bases between them. This CDR3 spans 16 amino acids. From germline, CDR1 is DFQATT and CDR2 SNEGSKA (reference sequence). CDR3: CSARDASAVGSEKLFF. CDR3 DNA sequence: TGCAGTGCTAGAGATGCATCAGCGGTAGGAAGTGAAAAACTGTTTTTT.

The chain combines TRBV20-1 with TRBJ2-3; D gene uncertain. The CDR3 loop spans 13 amino acids. Germline CDR1 reads DFQATT; CDR2 reads SNEGSKA (reference sequence). The DNA of the CDR3 is TGCAGCGTCCGAAACAGAAACACAGATACGCAGTATTTT. It codes for CSVRNRNTDTQYF.

This clonotype has a handful of counts. The chain couples TRBV24-1 to TRBJ2-3; the match to TRBD2 covers 7 bases. The CDR3 is made up of 16 amino acids. With V trimmed by 4 bases and J by 1 base, 7 bases remained unmatched. Germline V gene data show CDR1 as KGHDR and CDR2 as SFDVKD. CDR3 sequence (DNA): TGTGCCACCAGTGACGCGGGGGATGAGGGCACAGATACGCAGTATTTT. Encoded protein: CATSDAGDEGTDTQYF.

This clonotype has only a few counts. The CDR3 sequence is CASSTRLGSPLHF. In nucleotides, the CDR3 is TGTGCCAGCAGTACCCGCCTGGGGTCACCCCTCCACTTT. The chain has TRBV12-3 or TRBV12-4 and TRBJ1-6; no clear D. This CDR3 region has 13 residues. Trimming took off 5 bases at V and 10 bases at J, with 12 bases between the two ends.

This clonotype was detected a few times. The chain carries TRBV19 and TRBJ1-5; D is uncertain. Per the germline V gene, CDR1 is LNHDA and CDR2 is SQIVND (reference sequence). V was cut by 6 bases and J by 0 bases, with 12 bases left in between. CDR3 length: 15 residues. The CDR3 sequence: CASSPMEFSNQPQHF. CDR3 bases: TGTGCCAGTAGCCCGATGGAATTTAGCAATCAGCCCCAGCATTTT.